This entry features one T cell receptor (beta chain) sequence. Researchers took RNA transcripts and amplified the TCR beta CDR3 regions from them. The study used the HTBI primer set for a first-round RT-PCR of the TCR CDR3. Each CDR3 protein is one row after TCRdb ran MiXCR on the multiplex PCR reads. The data contain 600,000 or so distinct CDR3 sequences, roughly 17% of them singletons. The data were taken from a study of T cells in Graves' hyperthyroidism and ophthalmopathy. This CDR3 is 16 amino acids long. V was pared by 4 bases and J by 7 bases, with 24 bases between. Germline V gene lookup returns CDR1 SGHDT and CDR2 YYEEEE.

This clonotype originated in a young woman with Graves' hyperthyroidism. Sequencing was carried out using blood. This chain uses TRBV5-6 with TRBJ2-7, with D perhaps matching TRBD1 or TRBD2 (5 bases each). The CDR3 sequence is CASSTGTGSPKREQYF. For the CDR3, the DNA is TGTGCCAGCAGCACCGGGACCGGGTCCCCAAAGAGGGAGCAGTACTTC.